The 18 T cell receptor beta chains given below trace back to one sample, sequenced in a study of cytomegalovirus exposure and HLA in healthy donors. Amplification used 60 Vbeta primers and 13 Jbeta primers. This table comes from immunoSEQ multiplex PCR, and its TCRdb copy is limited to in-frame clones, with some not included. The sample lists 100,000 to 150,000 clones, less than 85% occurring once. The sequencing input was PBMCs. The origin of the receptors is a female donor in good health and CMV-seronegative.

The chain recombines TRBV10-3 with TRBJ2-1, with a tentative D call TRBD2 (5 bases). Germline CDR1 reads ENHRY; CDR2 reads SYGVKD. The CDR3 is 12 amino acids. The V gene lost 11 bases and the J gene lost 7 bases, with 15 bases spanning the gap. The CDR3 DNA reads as TGTGCCTCAGGCCGGGGTTCGAATGAGCAGTTCTTC. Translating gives CASGRGSNEQFF.

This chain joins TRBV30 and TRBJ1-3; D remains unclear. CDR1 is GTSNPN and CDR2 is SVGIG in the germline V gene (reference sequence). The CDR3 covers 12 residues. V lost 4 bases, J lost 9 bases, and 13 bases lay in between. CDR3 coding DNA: TGTGCCTGGAAGATTGGAGTGAGCACCATATATTTT. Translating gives CAWKIGVSTIYF.

CDR3 sequence reads: CASSLFGTSYGYTF. CDR3 nucleotides: TGTGCCAGCAGTTTATTTGGGACAAGCTATGGCTACACCTTC. The chain employs TRBV28 and TRBJ1-2; a weak D match, TRBD1 (6 bases). CDR3 length: 14 amino acids. Germline loops: CDR1 MDHEN, CDR2 SYDVKM. V was pared by 1 base and J by 4 bases, with 10 bases between.

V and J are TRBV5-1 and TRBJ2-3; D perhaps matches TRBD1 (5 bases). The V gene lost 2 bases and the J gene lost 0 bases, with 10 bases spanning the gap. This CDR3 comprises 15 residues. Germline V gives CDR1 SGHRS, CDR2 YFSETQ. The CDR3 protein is CASSLSTVSTDTQYF. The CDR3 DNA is TGCGCCAGCAGCTTATCGACAGTCAGCACAGATACGCAGTATTTT.

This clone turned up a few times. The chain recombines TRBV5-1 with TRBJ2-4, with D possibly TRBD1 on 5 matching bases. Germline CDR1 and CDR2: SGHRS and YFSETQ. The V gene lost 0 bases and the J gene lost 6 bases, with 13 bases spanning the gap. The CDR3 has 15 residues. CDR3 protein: CASSLGDVGANIQYF. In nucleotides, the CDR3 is TGCGCCAGCAGCTTGGGGGATGTTGGGGCAAACATTCAGTACTTC.

The CDR3, as DNA: TGTGCCAGCAGCTTAAGGGGACCGGGACTCGCTAGCACAGATACGCAGTATTTT. It yields the protein CASSLRGPGLASTDTQYF. This rearrangement joins TRBV7-3 to TRBJ2-3; TRBD2 might be the D (6 bases). The CDR3 spans 18 residues. Per germline, CDR1 SGHTA and CDR2 FQGTGA. The V end lost 1 base, the J end lost 0 bases, and 17 bases lay between the germline ends.

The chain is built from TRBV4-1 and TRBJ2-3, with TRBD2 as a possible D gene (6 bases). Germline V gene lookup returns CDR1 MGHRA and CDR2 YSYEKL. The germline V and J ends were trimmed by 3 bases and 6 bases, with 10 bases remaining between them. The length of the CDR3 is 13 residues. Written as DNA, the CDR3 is TGCGCCAGCAGCCAGGGGGGATGGGATACGCAGTATTTT. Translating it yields CASSQGGWDTQYF.

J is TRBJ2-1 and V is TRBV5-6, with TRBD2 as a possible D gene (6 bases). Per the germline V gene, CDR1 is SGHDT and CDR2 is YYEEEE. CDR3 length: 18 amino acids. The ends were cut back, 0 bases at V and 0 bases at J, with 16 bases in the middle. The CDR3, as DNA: TGTGCCAGCAGCTTGGAAACGGTTATCGGGGGCTCCTACAATGAGCAGTTCTTC. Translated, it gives CASSLETVIGGSYNEQFF.

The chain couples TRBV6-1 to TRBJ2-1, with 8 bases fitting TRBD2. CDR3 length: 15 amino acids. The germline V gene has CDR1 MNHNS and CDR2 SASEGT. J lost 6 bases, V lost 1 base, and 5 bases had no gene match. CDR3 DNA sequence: TGTGCCAGCAGTGAAGTGCGGGGGGAAGGCAATGAGCAGTTCTTC. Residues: CASSEVRGEGNEQFF.

The CDR3 is CASSVGQGANTEAFF. CDR3 nucleotide sequence: TGTGCCAGCAGCGTAGGTCAGGGGGCGAACACTGAAGCTTTCTTT. The chain has TRBV9 and TRBJ1-1; 8 bases map to TRBD1. CDR3 length equals 15 residues. Germline V gene data show CDR1 as SGDLS and CDR2 as YYNGEE. The junction had 2 bases not matched to a gene; V was cut back by 0 bases and J by 1 base. Variable domain in full (rest from reference TRBV9 and TRBJ1-1): DSGVTQTPKHLITATGQRVTLRCSPRSGDLSVYWYQQSLDQGLQFLIQYYNGEERAKGNILERFSAQQFPDLHSELNLSSLELGDSALYFCASSVGQGANTEAFFGQGTRLTVV.

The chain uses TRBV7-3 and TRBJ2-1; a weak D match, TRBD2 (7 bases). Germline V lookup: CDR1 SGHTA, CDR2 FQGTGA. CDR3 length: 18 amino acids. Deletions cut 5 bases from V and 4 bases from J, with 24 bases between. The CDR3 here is CASSQAPGGRGPYNEQFF. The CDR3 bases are TGTGCCAGCAGCCAAGCCCCTGGGGGGCGGGGGCCTTACAATGAGCAGTTCTTC.

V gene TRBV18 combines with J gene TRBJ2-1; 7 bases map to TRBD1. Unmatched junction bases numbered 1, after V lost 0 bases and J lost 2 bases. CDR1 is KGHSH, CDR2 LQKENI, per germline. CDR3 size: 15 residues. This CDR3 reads CASSPPGGPYNEQFF. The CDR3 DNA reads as TGTGCCAGCTCACCACCAGGGGGCCCCTACAATGAGCAGTTCTTC.

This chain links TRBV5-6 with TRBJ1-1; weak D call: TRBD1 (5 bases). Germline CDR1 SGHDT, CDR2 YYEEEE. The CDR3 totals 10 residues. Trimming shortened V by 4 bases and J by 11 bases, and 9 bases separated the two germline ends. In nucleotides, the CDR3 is TGTGCCAGCAGCCTCAGGGCCGCTTTCTTT. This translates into CASSLRAAFF.

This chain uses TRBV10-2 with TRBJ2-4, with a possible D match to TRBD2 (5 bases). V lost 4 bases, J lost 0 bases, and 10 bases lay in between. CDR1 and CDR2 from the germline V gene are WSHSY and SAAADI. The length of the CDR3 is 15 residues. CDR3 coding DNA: TGCGCCAGCAGTGGCAGCGGAGCAGCCAAAAACATTCAGTACTTC. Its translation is CASSGSGAAKNIQYF.

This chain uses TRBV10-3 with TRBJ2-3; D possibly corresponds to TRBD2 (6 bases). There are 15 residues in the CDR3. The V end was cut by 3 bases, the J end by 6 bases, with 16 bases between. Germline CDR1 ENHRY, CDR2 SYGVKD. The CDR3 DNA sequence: TGTGCCATCAGTGAATTTGCGGGGTATTCGGATACGCAGTATTTT. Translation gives CAISEFAGYSDTQYF.

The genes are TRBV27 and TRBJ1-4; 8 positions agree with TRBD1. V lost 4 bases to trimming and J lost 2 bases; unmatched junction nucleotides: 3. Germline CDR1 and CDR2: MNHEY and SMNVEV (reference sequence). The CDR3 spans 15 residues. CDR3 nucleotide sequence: TGTGCCAGCAGTTCCTGGACAGGGACTAATGAAAAACTGTTTTTT. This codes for CASSSWTGTNEKLFF.

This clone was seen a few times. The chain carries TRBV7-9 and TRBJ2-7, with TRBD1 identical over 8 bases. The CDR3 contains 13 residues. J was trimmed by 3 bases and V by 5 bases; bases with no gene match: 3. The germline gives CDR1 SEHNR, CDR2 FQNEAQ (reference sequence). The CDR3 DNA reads TGTGCCAGCAGCGTAGGACAGGGCTACGAGCAGTACTTC. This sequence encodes CASSVGQGYEQYF.

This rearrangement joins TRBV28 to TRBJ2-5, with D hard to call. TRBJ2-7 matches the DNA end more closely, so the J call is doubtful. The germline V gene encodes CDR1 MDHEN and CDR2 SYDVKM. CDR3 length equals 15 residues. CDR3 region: CASSSPPPGSYEQYF. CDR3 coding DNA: TGTGCCAGCAGTTCCCCTCCCCCGGGTTCCTACGAGCAGTACTTC.